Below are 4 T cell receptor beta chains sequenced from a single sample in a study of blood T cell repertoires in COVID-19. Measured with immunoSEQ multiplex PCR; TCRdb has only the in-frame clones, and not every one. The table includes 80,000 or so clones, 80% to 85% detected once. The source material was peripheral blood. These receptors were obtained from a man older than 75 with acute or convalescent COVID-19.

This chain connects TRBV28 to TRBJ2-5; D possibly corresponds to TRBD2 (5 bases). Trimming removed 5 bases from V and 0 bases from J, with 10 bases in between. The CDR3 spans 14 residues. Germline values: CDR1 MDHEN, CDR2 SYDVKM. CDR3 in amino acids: CASSRTRDQETQYF. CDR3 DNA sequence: TGTGCCAGCAGTCGCACGCGGGACCAAGAGACCCAGTACTTC.

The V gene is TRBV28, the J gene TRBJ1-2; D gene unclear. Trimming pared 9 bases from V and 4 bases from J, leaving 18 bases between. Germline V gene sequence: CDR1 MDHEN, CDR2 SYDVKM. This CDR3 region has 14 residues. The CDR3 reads CASHTGSRFYGYTF. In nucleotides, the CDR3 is TGTGCCAGTCATACCGGGAGTAGATTCTATGGCTACACCTTC.

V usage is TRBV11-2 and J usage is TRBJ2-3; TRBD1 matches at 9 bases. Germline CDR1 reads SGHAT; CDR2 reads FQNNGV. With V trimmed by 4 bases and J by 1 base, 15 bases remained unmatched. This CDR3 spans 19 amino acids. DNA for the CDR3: TGTGCCAGCAGCTCCCAAACAGGGGGCCTGGGGTTCGGCACAGATACGCAGTATTTT. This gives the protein CASSSQTGGLGFGTDTQYF.

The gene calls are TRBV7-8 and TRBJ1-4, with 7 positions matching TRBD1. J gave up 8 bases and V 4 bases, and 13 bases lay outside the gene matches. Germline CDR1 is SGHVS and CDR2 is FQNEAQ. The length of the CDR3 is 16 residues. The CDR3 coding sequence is TGTGCCAGCAGCTCGGAAACAGGGGTGAGGCGAGAAAAACTGTTTTTT. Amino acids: CASSSETGVRREKLFF. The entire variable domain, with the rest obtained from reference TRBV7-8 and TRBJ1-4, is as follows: GAGVSQSPRYKVAKRGQDVALRCDPISGHVSLFWYQQALGQGPEFLTYFQNEAQLDKSGLPSDRFFAERPEGSVSTLKIQRTQQEDSAVYLCASSSETGVRREKLFFGSGTQLSVL.